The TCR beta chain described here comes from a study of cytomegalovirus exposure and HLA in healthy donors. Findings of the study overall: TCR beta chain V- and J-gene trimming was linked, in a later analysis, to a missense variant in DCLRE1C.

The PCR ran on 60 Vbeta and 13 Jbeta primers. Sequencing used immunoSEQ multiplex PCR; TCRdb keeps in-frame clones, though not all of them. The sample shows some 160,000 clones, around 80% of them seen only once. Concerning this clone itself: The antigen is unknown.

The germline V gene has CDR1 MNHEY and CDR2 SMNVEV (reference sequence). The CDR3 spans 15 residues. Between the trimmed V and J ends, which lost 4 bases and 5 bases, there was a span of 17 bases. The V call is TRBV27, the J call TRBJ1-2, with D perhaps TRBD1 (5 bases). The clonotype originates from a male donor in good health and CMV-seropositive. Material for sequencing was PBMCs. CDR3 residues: CASSSSDTLGYGYTF. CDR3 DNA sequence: TGTGCCAGCAGTTCCTCGGACACACTGGGGTATGGCTACACCTTC.